The rows below give T cell receptor beta chains drawn from one sample of a study of technical replicates of blood from a handful of donors. Repertoires were generated with immunoSEQ multiplex PCR, while TCRdb's copy carries only in-frame clones and drops some. The data contain approximately 65,000 clones, about 88% of them singletons. Source material: PBMCs. These receptors all come from a human donor in good health. Some clones in this sample may be carry-over from other donors' samples. The CDR3 runs from the conserved cysteine through the conserved F or W. The order of the fields is J gene, CDR3 length, D gene, clone size, V gene, CDR3 DNA, CDR3 protein. D genes are given only for firm matches. Not every row has a clone size; where given, it reads once, few, many or a size class.

j_call: TRBJ1-2
cdr3_length: 15
d_call: NA
clone_size: NA
v_call: TRBV28
cdr3_nt: NA
cdr3_aa: CASSTSTGGRYGYTF

j_call: TRBJ2-5
cdr3_length: 15
d_call: NA
clone_size: few
v_call: TRBV15
cdr3_nt: TGTGCCACCAGCAGAGATCAGGGCAGCCTAGAGACCCAGTACTTC
cdr3_aa: CATSRDQGSLETQYF

j_call: TRBJ2-3
cdr3_length: 15
d_call: TRBD2
clone_size: NA
v_call: TRBV7-2
cdr3_nt: TGTGCCAGCAGCCTTAGCGGGAGGGGCACAGATACGCAGTATTTT
cdr3_aa: CASSLSGRGTDTQYF

j_call: TRBJ1-6
cdr3_length: 15
d_call: NA
clone_size: NA
v_call: TRBV27
cdr3_nt: TGTGCCAGCAGCTCAACAGGGCTTGGTGGATCACCCCTCCACTTT
cdr3_aa: CASSSTGLGGSPLHF

j_call: TRBJ2-7
cdr3_length: 15
d_call: TRBD1
clone_size: NA
v_call: TRBV29-1
cdr3_nt: TGCAGCGTTGAGGAGACAGGGGTCTCCTACGGGGAGCAGTACTTC
cdr3_aa: CSVEETGVSYGEQYF

j_call: TRBJ2-7
cdr3_length: 13
d_call: NA
clone_size: NA
v_call: TRBV7-2
cdr3_nt: TGTGCCAGCAGTACACAGAGGGGGTACGAGCAGTACTTC
cdr3_aa: CASSTQRGYEQYF

j_call: TRBJ1-3
cdr3_length: 16
d_call: NA
clone_size: NA
v_call: TRBV10-3
cdr3_nt: TGTGCCATCAGTGAGTCATCAGGCAGCTCTGGAAACACCATATATTTT
cdr3_aa: CAISESSGSSGNTIYF

j_call: TRBJ2-7
cdr3_length: 14
d_call: NA
clone_size: NA
v_call: TRBV4-1
cdr3_nt: TGCGCCAGCAGCCCCGTGTTTCGGCCGGGGGAGCAGTACTTC
cdr3_aa: CASSPVFRPGEQYF

j_call: TRBJ2-1
cdr3_length: 15
d_call: TRBD2
clone_size: NA
v_call: TRBV7-6
cdr3_nt: TGTGCCAGCAGCTTAGCTAGCGGGGGGCGGGGTGAGCAGTTCTTC
cdr3_aa: CASSLASGGRGEQFF

j_call: TRBJ1-2
cdr3_length: 14
d_call: TRBD1
clone_size: NA
v_call: TRBV11-2
cdr3_nt: TGTGCCAGCACCCAGGGACAGGGGGGCTATGGCTACACCTTC
cdr3_aa: CASTQGQGGYGYTF

j_call: TRBJ2-7
cdr3_length: 14
d_call: NA
clone_size: NA
v_call: TRBV28
cdr3_nt: TGTGCCAGCAGTTTTAGTTTGACTGAGTACGAGCAGTACTTC
cdr3_aa: CASSFSLTEYEQYF

j_call: TRBJ1-1
cdr3_length: 14
d_call: NA
clone_size: NA
v_call: TRBV7-3
cdr3_nt: TGTGCCAGCAGCTCCCAGCAGGGAGGAGATGAAGCTTTCTTT
cdr3_aa: CASSSQQGGDEAFF

j_call: TRBJ2-7
cdr3_length: 13
d_call: NA
clone_size: once
v_call: TRBV6-6
cdr3_nt: TGTGCCAGCAGTTGGCACAGGGCCTACGAGCAGTACTTC
cdr3_aa: CASSWHRAYEQYF

j_call: TRBJ2-2
cdr3_length: 15
d_call: NA
clone_size: NA
v_call: TRBV18
cdr3_nt: TGTGCCAGCTCTCGTCCCGGGACATTTTCCGGGGAGCTGTTTTTT
cdr3_aa: CASSRPGTFSGELFF

j_call: TRBJ1-1
cdr3_length: 14
d_call: TRBD1
clone_size: NA
v_call: TRBV28
cdr3_nt: TGTGCCAGCAGGGGGGGACAGACGAACACTGAAGCTTTCTTT
cdr3_aa: CASRGGQTNTEAFF

j_call: TRBJ1-4
cdr3_length: 14
d_call: TRBD1
clone_size: NA
v_call: TRBV27
cdr3_nt: TGTGCCAGCAGGAACAGGGGCTATGGCGAAAAACTGTTTTTT
cdr3_aa: CASRNRGYGEKLFF

j_call: TRBJ2-5
cdr3_length: 15
d_call: NA
clone_size: NA
v_call: TRBV6-6
cdr3_nt: TGTGCCAGCAGTTACAGCAGCCGGGGGCAAGAGACCCAGTACTTC
cdr3_aa: CASSYSSRGQETQYF

j_call: TRBJ2-2
cdr3_length: 13
d_call: NA
clone_size: NA
v_call: TRBV2
cdr3_nt: TGTGCCAGCAGTGAAGCGCTAACCGGGGAGCTGTTTTTT
cdr3_aa: CASSEALTGELFF

j_call: TRBJ2-7
cdr3_length: 13
d_call: NA
clone_size: few
v_call: TRBV7-2
cdr3_nt: TGTGCCAGCAGCTTAGAACAGGGTGTCGAGCAGTACTTC
cdr3_aa: CASSLEQGVEQYF

j_call: TRBJ1-1
cdr3_length: 14
d_call: NA
clone_size: NA
v_call: TRBV18
cdr3_nt: TGTGCCAGCTCACCATTACGGGGGATGACTGAAGCTTTCTTT
cdr3_aa: CASSPLRGMTEAFF

j_call: TRBJ1-2
cdr3_length: 12
d_call: NA
clone_size: NA
v_call: TRBV5-5
cdr3_nt: TGTGCCAGCAGCCCGCGAAACTATGGCTACACCTTC
cdr3_aa: CASSPRNYGYTF

j_call: TRBJ2-7
cdr3_length: 14
d_call: TRBD2
clone_size: NA
v_call: TRBV6-6
cdr3_nt: TGTGCCAGCAGTCGGCGGGAGGCTGGTTACGAGCAGTACTTC
cdr3_aa: CASSRREAGYEQYF

j_call: TRBJ2-2
cdr3_length: 16
d_call: NA
clone_size: once
v_call: TRBV9
cdr3_nt: TGTGCCAGCAGCGACCCTGGCCCCTCGAACACCGGGGAGCTGTTTTTT
cdr3_aa: CASSDPGPSNTGELFF

j_call: TRBJ1-6
cdr3_length: 15
d_call: NA
clone_size: NA
v_call: TRBV5-1
cdr3_nt: TGCGCCAGCAGCTCCGGGTATGGTGATAATTCACCCCTCCACTTT
cdr3_aa: CASSSGYGDNSPLHF